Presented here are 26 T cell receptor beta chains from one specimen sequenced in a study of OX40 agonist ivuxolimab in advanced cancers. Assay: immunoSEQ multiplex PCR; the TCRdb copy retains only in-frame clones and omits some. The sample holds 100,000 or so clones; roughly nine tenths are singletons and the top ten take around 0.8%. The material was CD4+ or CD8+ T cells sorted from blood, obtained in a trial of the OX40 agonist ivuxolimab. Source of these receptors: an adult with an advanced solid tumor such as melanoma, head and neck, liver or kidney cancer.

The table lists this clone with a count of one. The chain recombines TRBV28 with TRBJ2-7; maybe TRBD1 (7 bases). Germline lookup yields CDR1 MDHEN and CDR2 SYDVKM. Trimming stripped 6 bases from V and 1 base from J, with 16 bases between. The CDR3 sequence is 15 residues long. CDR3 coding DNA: TGTGCCAGCAGCAGGGGGGATGAGCTATCCTACGAGCAGTACTTC. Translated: CASSRGDELSYEQYF. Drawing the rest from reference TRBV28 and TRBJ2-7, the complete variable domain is DVKVTQSSRYLVKRTGEKVFLECVQDMDHENMFWYRQDPGLGLRLIYFSYDVKMKEKGDIPEGYSVSREKKERFSLILESASTNQTSMYLCASSRGDELSYEQYFGPGTRLTVT.

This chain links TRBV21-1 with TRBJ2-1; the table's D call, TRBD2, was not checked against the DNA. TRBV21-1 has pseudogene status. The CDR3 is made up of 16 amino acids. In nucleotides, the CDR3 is TGTGCCAGCAGCAAAGGGGGTCGGAGGTGCTCGGATGAGCAGTTCTTC. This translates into CASSKGGRRCSDEQFF.

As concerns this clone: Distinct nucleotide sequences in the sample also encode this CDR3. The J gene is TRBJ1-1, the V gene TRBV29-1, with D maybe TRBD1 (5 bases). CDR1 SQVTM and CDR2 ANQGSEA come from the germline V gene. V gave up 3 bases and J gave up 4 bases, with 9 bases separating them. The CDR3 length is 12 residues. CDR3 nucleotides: TGCAGCGTTGAGGCGGGGGGCACTGAAGCTTTCTTT. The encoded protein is CSVEAGGTEAFF.

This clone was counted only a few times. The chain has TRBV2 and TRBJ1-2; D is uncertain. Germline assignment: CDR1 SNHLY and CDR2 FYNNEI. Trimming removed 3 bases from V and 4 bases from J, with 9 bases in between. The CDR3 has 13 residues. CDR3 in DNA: TGTGCCAGCAGTGACTCACCGCCCTATGGCTACACCTTC. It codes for CASSDSPPYGYTF.

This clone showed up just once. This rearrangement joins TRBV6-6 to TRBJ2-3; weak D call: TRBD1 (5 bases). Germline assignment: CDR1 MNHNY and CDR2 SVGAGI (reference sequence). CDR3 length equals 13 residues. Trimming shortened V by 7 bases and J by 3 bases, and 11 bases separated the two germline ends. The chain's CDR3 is CASNRQSTDTQYF. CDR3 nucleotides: TGTGCCAGCAACAGACAGTCTACAGATACGCAGTATTTT.

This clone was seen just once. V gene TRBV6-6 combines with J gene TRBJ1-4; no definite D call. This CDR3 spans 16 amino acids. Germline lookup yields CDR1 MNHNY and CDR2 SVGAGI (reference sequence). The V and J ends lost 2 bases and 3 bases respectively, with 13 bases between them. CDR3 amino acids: CASSYPRSLPNEKLFF. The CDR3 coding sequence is TGTGCCAGCAGTTACCCCAGGTCATTGCCTAATGAAAAACTGTTTTTT.

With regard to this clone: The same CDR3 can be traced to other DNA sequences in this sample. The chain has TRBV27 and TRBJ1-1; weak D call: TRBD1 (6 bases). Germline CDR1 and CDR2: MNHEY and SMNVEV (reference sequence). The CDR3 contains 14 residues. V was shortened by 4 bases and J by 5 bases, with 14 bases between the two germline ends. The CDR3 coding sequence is TGTGCCAGCAGTTCCCCCCCTAGGGGGACTGAAGCTTTCTTT. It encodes CASSSPPRGTEAFF.

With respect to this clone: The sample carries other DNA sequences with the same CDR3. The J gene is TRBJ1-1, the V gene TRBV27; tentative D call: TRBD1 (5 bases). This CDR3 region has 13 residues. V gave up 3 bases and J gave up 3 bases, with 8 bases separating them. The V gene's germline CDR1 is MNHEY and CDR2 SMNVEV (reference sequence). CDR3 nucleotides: TGTGCCAGCAGTTTGCGGGGGTACACTGAAGCTTTCTTT. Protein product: CASSLRGYTEAFF.

The CDR3 bases are TGTGCCGCCACGGGACAGCTAGGAGACTATGGCTACACCTTC. This encodes CAATGQLGDYGYTF. The J gene is TRBJ1-2, the V gene TRBV10-3; 7 nucleotides agree with TRBD1. The CDR3 runs 14 residues. CDR1 and CDR2 from the germline V gene are ENHRY and SYGVKD. V was pared by 11 bases and J by 3 bases, with 12 bases of the junction left unmatched.

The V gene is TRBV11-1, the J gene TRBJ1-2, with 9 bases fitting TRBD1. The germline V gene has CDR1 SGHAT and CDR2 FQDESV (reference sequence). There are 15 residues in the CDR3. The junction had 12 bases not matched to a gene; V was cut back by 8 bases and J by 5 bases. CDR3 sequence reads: CASGPRTGERYGYTF. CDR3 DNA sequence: TGTGCCAGCGGTCCTCGGACAGGGGAACGATATGGCTACACCTTC.

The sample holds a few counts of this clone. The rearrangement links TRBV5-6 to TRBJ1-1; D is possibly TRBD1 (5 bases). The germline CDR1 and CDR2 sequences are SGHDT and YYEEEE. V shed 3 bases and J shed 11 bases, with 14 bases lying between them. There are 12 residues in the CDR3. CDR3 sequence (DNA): TGTGCCAGCAGCTCGGCCGCCGAGGGGGCTTTCTTT. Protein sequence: CASSSAAEGAFF.

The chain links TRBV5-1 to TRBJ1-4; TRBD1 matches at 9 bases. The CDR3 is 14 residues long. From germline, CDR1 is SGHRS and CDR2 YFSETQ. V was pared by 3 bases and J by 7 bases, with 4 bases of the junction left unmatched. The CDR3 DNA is TGCGCCAGCAGCTCGGGACAGGGTGGTGAAAAACTGTTTTTT. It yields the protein CASSSGQGGEKLFF.

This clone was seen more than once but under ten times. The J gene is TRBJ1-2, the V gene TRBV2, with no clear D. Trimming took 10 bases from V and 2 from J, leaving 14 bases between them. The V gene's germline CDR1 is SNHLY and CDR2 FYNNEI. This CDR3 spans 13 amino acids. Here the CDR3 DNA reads TGTGCCACCGCGACCTTTGGAAACTATGGCTACACCTTC. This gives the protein CATATFGNYGYTF.

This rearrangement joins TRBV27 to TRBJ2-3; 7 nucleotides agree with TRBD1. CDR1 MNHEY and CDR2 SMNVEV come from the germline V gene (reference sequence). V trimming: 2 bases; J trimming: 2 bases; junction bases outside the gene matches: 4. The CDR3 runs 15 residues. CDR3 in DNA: TGTGCCAGCAGTTTAAACAGGGGAATCACAGATACGCAGTATTTT. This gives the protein CASSLNRGITDTQYF.

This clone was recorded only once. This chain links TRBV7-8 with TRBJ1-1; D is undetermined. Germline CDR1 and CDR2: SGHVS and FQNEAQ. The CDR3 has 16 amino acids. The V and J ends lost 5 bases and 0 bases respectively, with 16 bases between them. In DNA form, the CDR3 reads TGTGCCAGCAGCCACCGGAGAGGGCTAATGAACACTGAAGCTTTCTTT. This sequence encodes CASSHRRGLMNTEAFF.

The CDR3 here is CASSWGPETQYF. As DNA, the CDR3 is TGTGCCAGCAGCTGGGGGCCCGAGACCCAGTACTTC. The gene calls are TRBV5-6 and TRBJ2-5; weak D call: TRBD1 (6 bases). From germline, CDR1 is SGHDT and CDR2 YYEEEE. Between the trimmed V and J ends, which lost 3 bases and 5 bases, there was a span of 8 bases. The CDR3 extends over 12 amino acids. The whole variable domain, filled in from reference TRBV5-6 and TRBJ2-5, reads DAGVTQSPTHLIKTRGQQVTLRCSPKSGHDTVSWYQQALGQGPQFIFQYYEEEERQRGNFPDRFSGHQFPNYSSELNVNALLLGDSALYLCASSWGPETQYFGPGTRLLVL.

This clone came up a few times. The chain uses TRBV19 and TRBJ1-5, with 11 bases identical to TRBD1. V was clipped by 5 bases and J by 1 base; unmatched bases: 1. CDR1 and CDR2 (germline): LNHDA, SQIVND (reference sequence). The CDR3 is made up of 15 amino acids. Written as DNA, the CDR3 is TGTGCCAGTAGTGGGACAGGGGGGAGCAATCAGCCCCAGCATTTT. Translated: CASSGTGGSNQPQHF.

The DNA for the CDR3 is TGTGCCAGTAGTATCAATGCAGGGCATGGCTACACCTTC. This codes for CASSINAGHGYTF. The V and J genes are TRBV19 and TRBJ1-2; a weak D match, TRBD1 (5 bases). V was shortened by 3 bases and J by 6 bases, with 11 bases between the two germline ends. Germline lookup yields CDR1 LNHDA and CDR2 SQIVND (reference sequence). The length of the CDR3 is 13 residues.

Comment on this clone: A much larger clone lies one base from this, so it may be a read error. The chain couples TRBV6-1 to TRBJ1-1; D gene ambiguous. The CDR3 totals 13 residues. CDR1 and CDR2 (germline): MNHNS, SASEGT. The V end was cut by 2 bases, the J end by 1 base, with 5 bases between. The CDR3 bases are TGTGCCAGCAGTGAACAGCCGAACACTGAAGCTTTCTTT. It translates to CASSEQPNTEAFF.

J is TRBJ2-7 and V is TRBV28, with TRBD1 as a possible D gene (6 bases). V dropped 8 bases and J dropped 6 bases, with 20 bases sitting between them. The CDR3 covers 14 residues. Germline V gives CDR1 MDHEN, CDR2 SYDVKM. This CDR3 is CASGRDKSLTEQYF. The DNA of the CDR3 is TGTGCCAGCGGACGGGACAAATCCCTCACCGAGCAGTACTTC. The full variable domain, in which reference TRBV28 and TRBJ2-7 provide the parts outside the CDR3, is DVKVTQSSRYLVKRTGEKVFLECVQDMDHENMFWYRQDPGLGLRLIYFSYDVKMKEKGDIPEGYSVSREKKERFSLILESASTNQTSMYLCASGRDKSLTEQYFGPGTRLTVT.

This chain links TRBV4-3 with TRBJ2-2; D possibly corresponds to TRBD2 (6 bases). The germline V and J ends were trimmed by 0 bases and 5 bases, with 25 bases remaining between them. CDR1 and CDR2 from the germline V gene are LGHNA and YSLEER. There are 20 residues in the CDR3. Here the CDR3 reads CASSQDLSPGAPGTTGELFF. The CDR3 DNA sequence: TGCGCCAGCAGCCAAGATCTGTCGCCGGGAGCGCCGGGTACTACCGGGGAGCTGTTTTTT.

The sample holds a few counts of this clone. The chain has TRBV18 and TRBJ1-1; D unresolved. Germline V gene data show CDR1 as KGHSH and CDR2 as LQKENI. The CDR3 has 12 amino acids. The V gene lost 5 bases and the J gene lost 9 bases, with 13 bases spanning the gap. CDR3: CASSFVDLKAFF. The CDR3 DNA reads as TGTGCCAGCTCATTTGTGGATCTGAAAGCTTTCTTT.

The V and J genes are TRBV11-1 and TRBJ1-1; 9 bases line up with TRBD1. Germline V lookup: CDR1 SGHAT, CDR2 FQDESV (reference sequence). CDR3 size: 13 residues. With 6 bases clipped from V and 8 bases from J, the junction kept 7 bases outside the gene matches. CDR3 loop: CASSPDRGREAFF. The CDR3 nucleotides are TGTGCCAGCAGTCCGGACAGGGGCAGGGAAGCTTTCTTT.

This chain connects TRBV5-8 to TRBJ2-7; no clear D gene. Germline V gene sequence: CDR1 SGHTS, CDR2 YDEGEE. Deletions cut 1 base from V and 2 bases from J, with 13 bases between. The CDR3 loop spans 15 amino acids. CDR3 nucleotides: TGTGCCAGCAGCTTGCGGACGGTGGAGCCCTACGAGCAGTACGTC. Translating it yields CASSLRTVEPYEQYV.

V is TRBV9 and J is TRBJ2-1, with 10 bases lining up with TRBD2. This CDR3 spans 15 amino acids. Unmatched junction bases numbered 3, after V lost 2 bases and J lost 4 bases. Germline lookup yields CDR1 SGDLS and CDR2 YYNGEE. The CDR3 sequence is CASSVGTSAYNEQFF. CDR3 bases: TGTGCCAGCAGCGTTGGGACTAGCGCTTACAATGAGCAGTTCTTC.

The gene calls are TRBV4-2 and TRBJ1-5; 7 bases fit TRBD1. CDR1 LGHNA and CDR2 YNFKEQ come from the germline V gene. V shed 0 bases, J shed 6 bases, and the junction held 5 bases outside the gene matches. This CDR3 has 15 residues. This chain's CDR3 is CASSQETGPGQPQHF. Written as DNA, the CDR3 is TGTGCCAGCAGCCAAGAGACAGGGCCGGGTCAGCCCCAGCATTTT.